This TCR beta chain was sequenced during a study of CD4 T cells in relation to SARS-CoV-2 and coronaviruses. Trimming removed 3 bases from V and 2 bases from J, with 4 bases in between. Germline-derived CDR1 and CDR2 are SQVTM and ANQGSEA. There are 11 residues in the CDR3. On this clone itself: Antigen: not known.

The method was immunoSEQ multiplex PCR; TCRdb's version includes in-frame clones alone and lacks a portion of them. The table has under 25,000 clones, around 72% seen once; the top ten hold about 16%. Unexposed donor CD4+ T cells date from about 2011-2019, before the COVID-19 pandemic. CD4+ T cells were isolated from the cells after about nine days of culture. Unexposed-donor CD4+ T cells were probed with SARS-CoV-2 S/N and four cold-coronavirus spikes, cells permitting. The genes are TRBV29-1 and TRBJ2-5, with D hard to call. This receptor was taken from a human donor in good health. Sequencing was carried out using CD4+ T cells from PBMCs, cultured in vitro. CDR3 sequence: CSVDPQETQYF. In DNA, the CDR3 is TGCAGCGTTGATCCGCAAGAGACCCAGTACTTC. Looking up the rest from reference TRBV29-1 and TRBJ2-5 gives the full variable domain: SAVISQKPSRDICQRGTSLTIQCQVDSQVTMMFWYRQQPGQSLTLIATANQGSEATYESGFVIDKFPISRPNLTFSTLTVSNMSPEDSSIYLCSVDPQETQYFGPGTRLLVL.